This TCR beta chain was recovered during a study of blood T cell repertoires in COVID-19. Overall study context: T cells, B-cell-depleted T cells, or PBMCs supplied cDNA or gDNA.

This clone came up a few times. The repertoire was sequenced with immunoSEQ multiplex PCR; TCRdb's copy has only in-frame clones and lacks some. The table records some 530,000 clones, about 88% of them present only once. CDR1 and CDR2 (germline): LNHDA, SQIVND (reference sequence). This CDR3 comprises 13 residues. Trimming cost V 5 bases and J 1 base, with 8 bases left between them. Participants were aged roughly 18 to 90 years from around 26 US areas. Participants' reported clinical history set cohort assignment. Donors in Cohort 3 who had recovered were those with two negative PCRs, healthcare professional clearance, or resolution of their symptoms.

Sequences were obtained from PBMCs or T cells enriched from blood (not recorded which). V is TRBV19 and J is TRBJ1-1; tentative D call: TRBD1 (6 bases). The TCR originated in a woman aged 55-70 years who had recovered from COVID-19. The CDR3 spells CASSSTGNTEAFF. The CDR3 bases are TGTGCCAGTAGTTCGACAGGGAACACTGAAGCTTTCTTT. The full variable domain, its missing parts supplied by reference TRBV19 and TRBJ1-1, is DGGITQSPKYLFRKEGQNVTLSCEQNLNHDAMYWYRQDPGQGLRLIYYSQIVNDFQKGDIAEGYSVSREKKESFPLTVTSAQKNPTAFYLCASSSTGNTEAFFGQGTRLTVV.